This TCR beta chain was captured by sequencing in a study of T-cell reconstitution after alpha-beta-depleted transplantation in children (dated by TCRdb to the mid-2010s). Notes on the research overall: T-cell immune reconstitution after TCRalphabeta/CD19-depleted allogeneic hematopoietic cell transplantation in children was quantitatively tracked in the study by means of TCR repertoire profiling. What the research found in general, with its limitations: About two months after transplant, the apparently early recovery of alphabetaT-cell counts reportedly depended on just several hundred clones that had expanded rapidly and came from non-depleted graft cells. In some patients, the high TCRbeta diversity seen at day 60 was put down to recipient T cells and intrathymic progenitors that had survived conditioning. The frequencies of hyperexpanded clones fell over the following months, and after one year, T-cell counts and TCRbeta diversity were mostly attributed to newly produced T cells.

Note on this clonotype: Its antigen has not been determined. Base-call qualities are not available, and no considerably larger clone is one nucleotide away.

The method was PCR. The run used an Illumina HiSeq 2500. To normalize quantification of the TCRbeta repertoire, the TCR libraries were built with molecular barcoding that relied on unique molecular identifiers. The public sequencing data were trimmed at Q25 with fastp and processed into clonotypes with MiXCR by TCRdb, which kept only in-frame beta chains. One record per CDR3 amino acid sequence lists the most common genes and DNA. The sample has around 700,000 distinct CDR3 sequences on record, approximately 14% of them singletons. The top ten hold 0.79% of the sample. The CDR3 covers 14 residues, taking in both the cysteine and the phenylalanine. Here the CDR3 DNA is all that survives: 42 bases in frame from base 1. Cut back by 5 bases and 3 bases, the V and J ends lie 14 bases apart. Looking up the germline V gene (reference sequence) yields CDR1 SEHNR and CDR2 FQNEAQ. The treatment or condition label for this specimen denotes: allogeneic hematopoietic cell transplantation with graft depleted of TCRalphabeta T cells and CD19 B cells. The transplant recipients were children given TCRalphabeta/CD19-depleted allogeneic hematopoietic cell grafts.

In this chain, TRBV7-9 is recombined with TRBJ2-7; TRBD2 could be the D gene, as 6 bases match. The specimen was PBMCs, collected before TCRalphabeta/CD19-depleted stem cell transplant. This receptor was obtained from a girl aged 2 to 10 with congenital amegakaryocytic thrombocytopenia, due to receive a stem cell transplant. The nucleotide sequence is given as TGTGCCAGCAGCCCGTACGGGGGAATCTACGAGCAGTACTTC. Translated, this is CASSPYGGIYEQYF.